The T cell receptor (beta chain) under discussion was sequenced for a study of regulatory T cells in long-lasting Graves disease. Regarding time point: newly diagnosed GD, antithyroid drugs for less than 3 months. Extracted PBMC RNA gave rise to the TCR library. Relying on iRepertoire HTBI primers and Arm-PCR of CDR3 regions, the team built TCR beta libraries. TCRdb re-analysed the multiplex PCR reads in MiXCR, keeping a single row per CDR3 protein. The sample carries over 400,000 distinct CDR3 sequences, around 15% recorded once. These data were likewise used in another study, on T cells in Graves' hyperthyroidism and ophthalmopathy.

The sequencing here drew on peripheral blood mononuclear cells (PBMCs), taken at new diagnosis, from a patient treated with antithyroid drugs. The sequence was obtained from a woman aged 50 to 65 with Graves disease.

Here the CDR3 reads CASSLSARTGTFGYTF. In DNA form, the CDR3 reads TGTGCCAGCTCACTGTCGGCCAGGACAGGGACGTTTGGCTACACCTTC. The genes are TRBV18 and TRBJ1-2, with TRBD1 identical over 8 bases. J gave up 7 bases and V 4 bases, and 14 bases lay outside the gene matches. This CDR3 comprises 16 residues. Germline V gene sequence: CDR1 KGHSH, CDR2 LQKENI. Combining the CDR3 with reference TRBV18 and TRBJ1-2 gives the whole variable domain NAGVMQNPRHLVRRRGQEARLRCSPMKGHSHVYWYRQLPEEGLKFMVYLQKENIIDESGMPKERFSAEFPKEGPSILRIQQVVRGDSAAYFCASSLSARTGTFGYTFGSGTRLTVV.